Sequencing of this T cell receptor (beta chain) was carried out in a study of blood T cell repertoires in COVID-19 (TCRdb year 2020). Describing the broader study: Collaborator samples came from the United States, Italy and Spain and covered acute and convalescent phases of COVID-19. The prospective study material was composed of cDNA or gDNA derived from T cells, B-cell-depleted T cells, or PBMCs. Deeply sampled blood TCRbeta repertoires from subjects exposed to, actively infected with, or recovered from COVID-19 were included in the dataset. The repertoires were released in a freely available public database meant as a resource for research on the immune response to SARS-CoV-2. The samples were drawn from the first 160 participants of the ongoing ImmuneRACE study and from 1,254 subjects provided by 6 global collaborators. Sample metadata almost always included a de-identified subject ID, COVID-19 status, age in years and sex. HLA class I and class II types, where available, came from metadata supplied by the sample provider rather than from assay-based typing.

One collaborating source in Seattle enrolled patients during active infection and followed them longitudinally through the course of disease. Whole blood was collected in K2EDTA tubes by collaborating institutions according to the institutions' own protocols. For TCRbeta analysis, collaborators shipped samples as frozen whole blood, isolated PBMCs, or DNA extracted from either of those sample types. TCRbeta CDR3 regions were amplified from genomic DNA using the immunoSEQ Assay, a bias-controlled multiplex PCR. In the original analysis: The number of nucleated cells in each sample was estimated by amplification of reference gene primers within the assay. Sequence reads were collapsed and filtered to measure the absolute abundance of every unique TCRbeta CDR3 rearrangement. For each sample, productive Simpson clonality was calculated as the square root of Simpson's diversity index over productive rearrangements. This immuneACCESS table, as held by TCRdb, lists in-frame sequences with V and J called but not all clones. Of the missing ones, under half trace to an unresolved V gene in checked studies; the others have no known cause. V and J calls and clone size are given by that table; D and trimming were obtained from the DNA. Here the sample has more than 350,000 clones; around 87% occur a single time. About 10% of the sample is held by the ten biggest clonotypes.

With regard to this clone: The target of this receptor is not known. Qualities for individual bases were not recorded, and no much larger clone is one base off.

CDR1 and CDR2 are drawn from the germline V gene: SQVTM, ANQGSEA. Here V drops 6 bases and J drops 4 bases, and the junction holds 11 bases not matched to any gene. Measured from the cysteine to the phenylalanine, the CDR3 is 14 residues long. Only the CDR3 region is kept as DNA, spanning 42 bases read in frame from base 1. The paper's findings and limits, for the study overall: The amount of clinical and demographic metadata varied by source and participant and was provided uncurated.

The sequenced material came from peripheral blood. The sequence joins TRBV29-1 to TRBJ2-7, with 8 junctional bases fitting TRBD1. The clonotype was recovered from a woman in her thirties with COVID-19, enrolled during active disease. The DNA sequence is as follows: TGCAGCGTAATGCAAGTCGACAGGGGATACGAGCAGTACTTC. It translates to CSVMQVDRGYEQYF.